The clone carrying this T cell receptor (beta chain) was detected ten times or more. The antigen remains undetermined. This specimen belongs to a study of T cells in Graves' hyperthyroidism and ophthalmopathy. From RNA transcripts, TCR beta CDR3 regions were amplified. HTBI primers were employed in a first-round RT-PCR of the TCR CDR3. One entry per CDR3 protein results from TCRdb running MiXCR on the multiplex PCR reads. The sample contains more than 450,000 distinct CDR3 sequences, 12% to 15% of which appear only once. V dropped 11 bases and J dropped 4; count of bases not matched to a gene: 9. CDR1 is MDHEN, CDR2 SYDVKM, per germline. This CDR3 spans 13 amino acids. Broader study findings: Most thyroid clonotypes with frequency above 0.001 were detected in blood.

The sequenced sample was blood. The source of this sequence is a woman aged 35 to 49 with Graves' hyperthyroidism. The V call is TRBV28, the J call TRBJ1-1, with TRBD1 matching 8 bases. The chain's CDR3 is CAVGRGLGTEAFF. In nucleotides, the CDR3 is TGTGCCGTCGGCAGGGGGCTAGGCACTGAAGCTTTCTTT.